Presented here are 18 T cell receptor beta chains from one specimen sequenced in a study of shared clonotypes between healthy human individuals. Produced via immunoSEQ multiplex PCR; TCRdb's table is partial and in-frame only. The sample lists about 2,500,000 clones, roughly nine tenths occurring once. Sequenced input: naive CD4+ T cells sorted from blood. Subset meaning: CD45RA+ positively selected. These receptors were obtained from a young man in good health.

The rearrangement joins TRBV5-6 to TRBJ1-2, with a tentative D call TRBD1 (6 bases). Germline lookup yields CDR1 SGHDT and CDR2 YYEEEE. V lost 3 bases and J lost 7, with 13 bases in between. This CDR3 region has 13 residues. The CDR3 reads CASSWGQGGGYTF. The CDR3 DNA is TGTGCCAGCAGCTGGGGGCAGGGAGGTGGCTACACCTTC.

As DNA, the CDR3 is TGTGCCAGCAGCGTTACTAGCGGGGGGAGTCTATACAATGAGCAGTTCTTC. Translated, it gives CASSVTSGGSLYNEQFF. This chain links TRBV9 with TRBJ2-1; 12 nucleotides line up with TRBD2. The CDR3 has 17 amino acids. In germline, CDR1 is SGDLS, CDR2 YYNGEE. Trimming cost V 2 bases and J 4 bases; bases outside gene matches: 7.

Of note for this clone: A junction boundary mismatches the germline segment, possibly from a read error. V usage is TRBV27 and J usage is TRBJ1-1, with D perhaps matching TRBD1 (6 bases). Germline V gives CDR1 MNHEY, CDR2 SMNVEV (reference sequence). The CDR3 extends over 15 amino acids. The CDR3 loop reads CATGPGGLLNSEAFF. The CDR3 DNA reads TGTGCCACCGGGCCCGGGGGGCTTCTGAACTCTGAAGCTTTCTTT.

The chain recombines TRBV30 with TRBJ2-3, with 8 bases that match TRBD2. Germline CDR1 reads GTSNPN; CDR2 reads SVGIG (reference sequence). V lost 2 bases to trimming and J lost 10 bases; unmatched junction nucleotides: 14. This CDR3 contains 15 residues. The CDR3 spells CAWSPGVGGAEAQYF. CDR3 sequence (DNA): TGTGCCTGGAGTCCCGGAGTCGGGGGGGCGGAAGCGCAGTATTTT.

This clone has just one count. The V call is TRBV7-2, the J call TRBJ2-7, with D possibly matching TRBD1 (6 bases). Trimming took 5 bases from V and 9 from J, leaving 17 bases between them. Germline V gene sequence: CDR1 SGHTA, CDR2 FQGNSA. The length of the CDR3 is 13 residues. This CDR3 is CASSEDSQRGQYF. In DNA, the CDR3 is TGTGCCAGCAGCGAGGACAGTCAGAGGGGGCAGTACTTC.

This chain uses TRBV6-6 with TRBJ1-2, with 9 bases identical to TRBD1. Germline V gives CDR1 MNHNY, CDR2 SVGAGI (reference sequence). The J segment lost 4 bases and the V segment lost 5 bases, leaving 11 bases of the junction unmatched. CDR3 size: 16 residues. Here the CDR3 reads CASSRFTRTGAYGYTF. CDR3 bases: TGTGCCAGCAGTAGATTTACGCGGACAGGGGCCTATGGCTACACCTTC.

The chain couples TRBV6-6 to TRBJ1-2, with 9 bases identical to TRBD1. The CDR3 spans 14 residues. V shed 2 bases and J 4 bases; nucleotides not matched to a gene: 2. Germline CDR1 and CDR2: MNHNY and SVGAGI (reference sequence). CDR3 protein: CASSYRTGVYGYTF. In nucleotides, the CDR3 is TGTGCCAGCAGTTACAGGACAGGGGTCTATGGCTACACCTTC.

The V call is TRBV5-1, the J call TRBJ2-2, with D possibly being TRBD1 (6 bases). In germline, CDR1 is SGHRS, CDR2 YFSETQ. Deletions cut 4 bases from V and 0 bases from J, with 10 bases between. The CDR3 runs to 15 residues. The CDR3 is CASSPQGPNTGELFF. In DNA form, the CDR3 reads TGCGCCAGCAGCCCCCAGGGGCCGAACACCGGGGAGCTGTTTTTT. The full variable domain, its missing parts supplied by reference TRBV5-1 and TRBJ2-2, is KAGVTQTPRYLIKTRGQQVTLSCSPISGHRSVSWYQQTPGQGLQFLFEYFSETQRNKGNFPGRFSGRQFSNSRSEMNVSTLELGDSALYLCASSPQGPNTGELFFGEGSRLTVL.

J is TRBJ1-3 and V is TRBV11-2; perhaps TRBD1 as D (5 bases). The CDR3 extends over 17 amino acids. From germline, CDR1 is SGHAT and CDR2 FQNNGV. Trimming removed 5 bases at V and 0 bases at J, with 17 bases between. The CDR3 region is CASSGQTGLGSGNTIYF. In DNA form, the CDR3 reads TGTGCCAGCAGCGGACAAACTGGGTTGGGCTCTGGAAACACCATATATTTT.

The chain combines TRBV30 with TRBJ1-2; TRBD1 aligns across 7 bases. Germline loops: CDR1 GTSNPN, CDR2 SVGIG (reference sequence). The trim removed 4 bases at V and 3 bases at J, leaving 8 bases unmatched. The CDR3 has 14 residues. The CDR3 DNA reads TGTGCCTGGAACGGACAGGACGCGTACTATGGCTACACCTTC. This translates into CAWNGQDAYYGYTF.

For this clone: This same CDR3 is encoded by further DNA sequences in the sample. The V call is TRBV7-9, the J call TRBJ2-1; perhaps TRBD2 as D (5 bases). V was cut by 3 bases and J by 3 bases, with 6 bases left in between. CDR1 and CDR2 (germline): SEHNR, FQNEAQ (reference sequence). This CDR3 contains 13 residues. This chain's CDR3 is CASSLGSYNEQFF. Written as DNA, the CDR3 is TGTGCCAGCAGCTTGGGGAGCTACAATGAGCAGTTCTTC.

CDR3 amino acids: CASSATGITYNEQFF. The DNA for the CDR3 is TGTGCCAGCAGTGCGACAGGGATTACCTACAATGAGCAGTTCTTC. The rearrangement joins TRBV6-1 to TRBJ2-1, with 7 nucleotides matching TRBD1. J was trimmed by 2 bases and V by 4 bases; bases with no gene match: 5. CDR1 is MNHNS, CDR2 SASEGT, per germline. The CDR3 is made up of 15 amino acids.

DNA of the CDR3: TGTGCCAGCAGCTTGGAGGGACAGGTGTACAATGAGCAGTTCTTC. Its protein product is CASSLEGQVYNEQFF. The chain joins TRBV7-2 to TRBJ2-1; 8 bases are shared with TRBD1. The germline V gene has CDR1 SGHTA and CDR2 FQGNSA. V was clipped by 3 bases and J by 4 bases; unmatched bases: 5. This CDR3 has 15 residues.

The V call is TRBV12-2, the J call TRBJ2-7; the D segment call TRBD1 is taken from the table without a DNA check. TRBV12-2 has pseudogene status. CDR3 length: 19 residues. The CDR3 region has the DNA TGTGCAAGTCGCTTAGTCCTCTCAGGGGGGGGGACAGGCGACTACGAGCAGTACTTC. It codes for CASRLVLSGGGTGDYEQYF.

Written as DNA, the CDR3 is TGTGCCACCAGCAGAGATCAAGTTAACTATGGCTACACCTTC. It is translated as CATSRDQVNYGYTF. The V gene is TRBV15, the J gene TRBJ1-2; no firm D call. V lost 0 bases and J 1 base, leaving 6 bases between the germline ends. CDR3 length: 14 residues. Germline V CDR1 and CDR2: LNHNV, YYDKDF (reference sequence).

The rearrangement uses TRBV6-4 and TRBJ2-1, with unresolved D. The CDR3 loop spans 15 amino acids. CDR1 MRHNA and CDR2 SNTAGT come from the germline V gene. Deletions cut 6 bases from V and 0 bases from J, with 12 bases between. This CDR3 is CASSSQGNSYNEQFF. The CDR3 region has the DNA TGTGCCAGCAGCTCACAAGGTAACTCCTACAATGAGCAGTTCTTC.

The J gene is TRBJ1-5, the V gene TRBV7-2; 7 bases are shared with TRBD1. Germline V gene sequence: CDR1 SGHTA, CDR2 FQGNSA. Losses at the gene ends were 5 bases for V and 5 bases for J; bases not matched to a gene: 15. The CDR3 extends over 17 amino acids. This chain's CDR3 is CASSMNAVTGLHQPQHF. The CDR3, as DNA: TGTGCCAGCAGCATGAACGCGGTGACAGGGCTCCATCAGCCCCAGCATTTT. Full variable domain (rest looked up from reference TRBV7-2 and TRBJ1-5): GAGVSQSPSNKVTEKGKDVELRCDPISGHTALYWYRQSLGQGLEFLIYFQGNSAPDKSGLPSDRFSAERTGGSVSTLTIQRTQQEDSAVYLCASSMNAVTGLHQPQHFGDGTRLSIL.

This clone was counted a single time. The chain uses TRBV19 and TRBJ1-4; 7 bases are shared with TRBD1. CDR1 LNHDA and CDR2 SQIVND come from the germline V gene (reference sequence). CDR3 length: 17 amino acids. V dropped 3 bases and J dropped 8; count of bases not matched to a gene: 15. CDR3 bases: TGTGCCAGTAGTATGCGACAGGGAGAGAGGTTCAGCGAAAAACTGTTTTTT. Residues: CASSMRQGERFSEKLFF.